What follows is one T cell receptor beta chain and its context. The PCR used 60 Vbeta and 13 Jbeta primers. The repertoire was sequenced with immunoSEQ multiplex PCR; TCRdb's copy has only in-frame clones and lacks some. The repertoire holds around 150,000 clones, with approximately 72% as singletons. These data originate in a study of cytomegalovirus exposure and HLA in healthy donors. The CDR3 is made up of 13 amino acids. The V segment lost 5 bases and the J segment 8 bases; nucleotides outside the gene matches: 7. Germline CDR1 reads SGHTA; CDR2 reads FQGNSA. The TCR sequence derives from a man aged 35 to 55 in good health and CMV-seropositive. Material: PBMCs. This chain uses TRBV7-2 with TRBJ2-3; the match to TRBD2 covers 7 bases. CDR3 coding DNA: TGTGCCAGCAGCCCAGCGGGACCAGGTACGCAGTATTTT. This sequence encodes CASSPAGPGTQYF.